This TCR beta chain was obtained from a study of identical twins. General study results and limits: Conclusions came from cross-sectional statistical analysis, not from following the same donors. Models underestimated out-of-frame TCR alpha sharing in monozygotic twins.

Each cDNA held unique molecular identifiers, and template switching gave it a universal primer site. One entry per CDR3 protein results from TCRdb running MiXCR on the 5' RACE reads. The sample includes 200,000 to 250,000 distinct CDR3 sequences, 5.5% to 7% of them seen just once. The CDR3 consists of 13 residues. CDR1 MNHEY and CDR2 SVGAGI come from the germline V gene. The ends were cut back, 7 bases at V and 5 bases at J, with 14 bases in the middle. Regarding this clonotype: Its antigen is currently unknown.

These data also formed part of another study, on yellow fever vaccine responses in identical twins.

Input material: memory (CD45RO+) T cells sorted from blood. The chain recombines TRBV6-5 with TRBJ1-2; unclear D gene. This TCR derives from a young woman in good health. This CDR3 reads CASTNWVDYGYTF. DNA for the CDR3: TGTGCCAGCACTAACTGGGTAGATTATGGCTACACCTTC.